The 30 T cell receptor beta chains below were found in one sample sequenced in a study of blood T cell repertoires in COVID-19. Repertoires were generated with immunoSEQ multiplex PCR, while TCRdb's copy carries only in-frame clones and drops some. The sample consists of about 110,000 clones, 76% of them appearing once. Sequencing used peripheral blood. The receptors were gathered from a woman over 75 with acute or convalescent COVID-19.

The chain uses TRBV11-2 and TRBJ2-1; TRBD2 might be the D (5 bases). Germline-derived CDR1 and CDR2 are SGHAT and FQNNGV. V lost 3 bases and J 5 bases, leaving 11 bases between the germline ends. This CDR3 contains 14 residues. CDR3 bases: TGTGCCAGCAGCTTTAGAGGACTTAACAATGAGCAGTTCTTC. Residues: CASSFRGLNNEQFF.

The chain employs TRBV6-2 or TRBV6-3 and TRBJ2-1, with TRBD2 identical over 9 bases. The CDR3 length is 16 residues. Trimming at V came to 5 bases and at J to 4 bases, leaving 9 bases not matched to a gene. Germline lookup yields CDR1 MNHEY and CDR2 SVGEGT. As DNA, the CDR3 is TGTGCCAGCAGTGCACCCCGACTAGCGGAGTACAATGAGCAGTTCTTC. It is translated as CASSAPRLAEYNEQFF.

This rearrangement joins TRBV28 to TRBJ2-7; D is perhaps TRBD2 (5 bases). CDR3 length equals 12 residues. Germline values: CDR1 MDHEN, CDR2 SYDVKM. Between the trimmed V and J ends, which lost 4 bases and 3 bases, there was a span of 7 bases. The CDR3 DNA is TGTGCCAGCAGTTCGGGAATCTACGAGCAGTACTTC. This sequence encodes CASSSGIYEQYF.

There are a few counts of this clone. The J gene is TRBJ2-7, the V gene TRBV10-2; 11 bases map to TRBD1. Germline-derived CDR1 and CDR2 are WSHSY and SAAADI. Unmatched junction bases numbered 5, after V lost 6 bases and J lost 1 base. The CDR3 sequence is 15 residues long. CDR3: CASRQGTGGSYEQYF. For the CDR3, the DNA is TGCGCCAGCAGACAAGGGACAGGGGGTTCCTACGAGCAGTACTTC.

The chain couples TRBV4-1 to TRBJ1-3; 7 positions agree with TRBD1. The CDR3 consists of 18 residues. J gave up 2 bases and V 4 bases, and 14 bases lay outside the gene matches. Germline CDR1 MGHRA, CDR2 YSYEKL. The CDR3 is CASSRQAWQGGPGNTIYF. In DNA, the CDR3 is TGCGCCAGCAGCCGACAAGCCTGGCAGGGGGGCCCTGGAAACACCATATATTTT.

The rearrangement links TRBV7-2 to TRBJ2-7, with a possible D match to TRBD1 (6 bases). Germline CDR1 and CDR2: SGHTA and FQGNSA. Trimming cost V 3 bases and J 3 bases, with 9 bases left between them. This CDR3 spans 13 amino acids. Here the CDR3 reads CASSFGRGYEQYF. DNA of the CDR3: TGTGCCAGCAGCTTTGGCAGGGGCTACGAGCAGTACTTC. The full variable domain, completed using reference TRBV7-2 and TRBJ2-7, is GAGVSQSPSNKVTEKGKDVELRCDPISGHTALYWYRQSLGQGLEFLIYFQGNSAPDKSGLPSDRFSAERTGGSVSTLTIQRTQQEDSAVYLCASSFGRGYEQYFGPGTRLTVT.

The chain links TRBV28 to TRBJ1-1; D uncertain. CDR1 and CDR2 (germline): MDHEN, SYDVKM. V shed 6 bases and J shed 0 bases, with 14 bases lying between them. The CDR3 has 15 residues. The CDR3 nucleotides read TGTGCCAGCAGGAGACCAGAAACAGTGAACACTGAAGCTTTCTTT. Translating gives CASRRPETVNTEAFF.

The genes are TRBV11-2 and TRBJ1-1; no definite D call. The CDR3 sequence is 14 residues long. V lost 3 bases and J 5 bases, leaving 13 bases between the germline ends. Germline-derived CDR1 and CDR2 are SGHAT and FQNNGV. The CDR3 here is CASSLLEVGTEAFF. The CDR3 DNA sequence: TGTGCCAGCAGCTTGTTAGAGGTAGGAACTGAAGCTTTCTTT.

The chain uses TRBV5-1 and TRBJ2-5, with a tentative D call TRBD2 (6 bases). Germline V gene data show CDR1 as SGHRS and CDR2 as YFSETQ. Trimming took 2 bases from V and 2 from J, leaving 13 bases between them. The CDR3 is 15 amino acids. The CDR3 region is CASSLRYSGQETQYF. The CDR3 nucleotides are TGCGCCAGCAGCTTACGATACAGCGGGCAAGAGACCCAGTACTTC. Using reference TRBV5-1 and TRBJ2-5 for the parts outside the CDR3, the full variable domain is KAGVTQTPRYLIKTRGQQVTLSCSPISGHRSVSWYQQTPGQGLQFLFEYFSETQRNKGNFPGRFSGRQFSNSRSEMNVSTLELGDSALYLCASSLRYSGQETQYFGPGTRLLVL.

The rearrangement links TRBV19 to TRBJ2-7; a possible D gene is TRBD1 (5 bases). The V gene lost 6 bases and the J gene lost 3 bases, with 18 bases spanning the gap. CDR3 length: 15 residues. Germline CDR1 is LNHDA and CDR2 is SQIVND (reference sequence). The CDR3 sequence: CASSPRAQVGYEQYF. The CDR3 DNA is TGTGCCAGTAGCCCCCGGGCACAGGTTGGCTACGAGCAGTACTTC.

This clone was recorded a few times. V and J are TRBV7-2 and TRBJ1-3; 9 bases map to TRBD1. The CDR3 is 15 residues long. Looked up from germline, CDR1 is SGHTA and CDR2 is FQGNSA. J was trimmed by 4 bases and V by 5 bases; bases with no gene match: 6. CDR3 loop: CASSHYRGLGNTIYF. The CDR3 DNA reads TGTGCCAGCAGCCATTACAGGGGGCTGGGAAACACCATATATTTT.

This chain connects TRBV10-3 to TRBJ2-2; TRBD2 matches at 11 bases. Trimming cost V 0 bases and J 6 bases; bases outside gene matches: 3. Germline loops: CDR1 ENHRY, CDR2 SYGVKD. The length of the CDR3 is 16 residues. CDR3 protein: CAISESQLAGAGELFF. Here the CDR3 DNA reads TGTGCCATCAGTGAGTCACAACTAGCGGGGGCCGGGGAGCTGTTTTTT.

The chain recombines TRBV27 with TRBJ2-7, with D perhaps matching TRBD2 (6 bases). The CDR3 totals 15 residues. Germline-derived CDR1 and CDR2 are MNHEY and SMNVEV (reference sequence). The germline V and J ends were trimmed by 6 bases and 6 bases, with 21 bases remaining between them. Here the CDR3 reads CASRSGWEERVEQYF. In DNA form, the CDR3 reads TGTGCCAGCAGGTCTGGGTGGGAGGAGCGGGTCGAGCAGTACTTC.

The V gene is TRBV9, the J gene TRBJ2-3; TRBD2 is a possible D gene (6 bases). V was trimmed by 0 bases and J by 6 bases, leaving 11 bases between them. Germline lookup yields CDR1 SGDLS and CDR2 YYNGEE. This CDR3 region has 14 residues. CDR3 nucleotides: TGTGCCAGCAGCGTAGAGCTAGCGTCCGATACGCAGTATTTT. This codes for CASSVELASDTQYF.

This rearrangement joins TRBV6-1 to TRBJ2-2; 7 nucleotides agree with TRBD2. Germline values: CDR1 MNHNS, CDR2 SASEGT. The ends lost 2 bases at V and 2 bases at J; junction bases unmatched: 5. CDR3 length: 16 amino acids. The CDR3 protein is CASSEHPSGNTGELFF. CDR3 nucleotides: TGTGCCAGCAGTGAACATCCTAGCGGCAACACCGGGGAGCTGTTTTTT.

This chain uses TRBV24-1 with TRBJ2-2, with a weak D call TRBD2 (5 bases). CDR3 length: 17 residues. Germline-derived CDR1 and CDR2 are KGHDR and SFDVKD. Trimming shortened V by 4 bases and J by 2 bases, and 16 bases separated the two germline ends. This CDR3 is CATSDPDGGRNTGELFF. DNA of the CDR3: TGTGCCACCAGTGACCCCGACGGAGGAAGAAACACCGGGGAGCTGTTTTTT.

The chain carries TRBV5-6 and TRBJ2-7, with D tentatively TRBD1 (8 bases). With 4 bases removed from V and 12 bases from J, the gap between germline ends came to 17 bases. Germline assignment: CDR1 SGHDT and CDR2 YYEEEE. There are 12 residues in the CDR3. The CDR3 reads CASSLPSGTGYF. The CDR3 nucleotides are TGTGCCAGCAGCCTACCAAGCGGGACAGGGTACTTC.

The chain uses TRBV7-2 and TRBJ2-5, with 15 nucleotides matching TRBD2. V gave up 6 bases and J gave up 7 bases; unmatched junction bases: 12. The CDR3 runs to 17 residues. Looked up from germline, CDR1 is SGHTA and CDR2 is FQGNSA. The CDR3 DNA reads TGTGCCAGCAGTCCAGCGGGACTAGCGGGGGGACCGGGGACCCAGTACTTC. This translates into CASSPAGLAGGPGTQYF.

The chain is built from TRBV20-1 and TRBJ1-2, with no clear D. The CDR3 loop spans 11 amino acids. Trimming removed 6 bases at V and 3 bases at J, with 8 bases between. CDR1 DFQATT and CDR2 SNEGSKA come from the germline V gene (reference sequence). CDR3 residues: CSAAYDYGYTF. Here the CDR3 DNA reads TGCAGTGCCGCCTATGACTATGGCTACACCTTC.

This chain uses TRBV5-4 with TRBJ2-1, with 12 bases matching TRBD2. Germline CDR1 and CDR2: SGHNT and YYREEE (reference sequence). V lost 4 bases and J lost 1; bases outside the gene matches: 9. There are 18 residues in the CDR3. The CDR3 nucleotides read TGTGCCAGCAGCCTACGACTAGCGGGGGTTTCGTCCTACAATGAGCAGTTCTTC. Encoded protein: CASSLRLAGVSSYNEQFF.

The rearrangement links TRBV6-5 to TRBJ1-3; 7 bases are shared with TRBD1. This CDR3 has 12 amino acids. Germline lookup yields CDR1 MNHEY and CDR2 SVGAGI. V trimming: 10 bases; J trimming: 0 bases; junction bases outside the gene matches: 0. The CDR3 reads CATGGSGNTIYF. CDR3 bases: TGTGCCACAGGGGGCTCTGGAAACACCATATATTTT.

This clone showed up just a few times. The V call is TRBV12-3 or TRBV12-4, the J call TRBJ1-1, with D uncertain. Between the trimmed V and J ends, which lost 3 bases and 5 bases, there was a span of 7 bases. The CDR3 has 12 amino acids. In nucleotides, the CDR3 is TGTGCCAGCAGTTTCCCGGGGACTGAAGCTTTCTTT. Amino acid sequence: CASSFPGTEAFF.

This sequence joins TRBV3-1 (or the pseudogene TRBV3-2) and TRBJ2-5; TRBD2 agrees at 10 bases. V was clipped by 4 bases and J by 4 bases; unmatched bases: 12. The CDR3 totals 17 residues. The germline V gene has CDR1 LGHDT and CDR2 YNNKEL (reference sequence). The CDR3 region has the DNA TGTGCCAGCAGCCTCGAGGGGGTAGCGGGAGGACCAGAGACCCAGTACTTC. Translation: CASSLEGVAGGPETQYF.

This clone was picked up one time. The chain employs TRBV6-2 or TRBV6-3 and TRBJ2-1; D is uncertain. V lost 4 bases to trimming and J lost 12 bases, with 13 bases between them. This CDR3 region has 12 residues. Germline-derived CDR1 and CDR2 are MNHEY and SVGEGT. The CDR3 here is CASSFNTGGQFF. CDR3 DNA: TGTGCCAGCAGTTTTAACACCGGCGGGCAGTTCTTC.

In this sample, this clone turned up a few times. V and J are TRBV3-1 (or the pseudogene TRBV3-2) and TRBJ1-1; TRBD1 is a possible D gene (5 bases). Germline CDR1 and CDR2: LGHDT and YNNKEL (reference sequence). V dropped 0 bases and J dropped 1 base, with 12 bases sitting between them. This CDR3 comprises 16 residues. In DNA form, the CDR3 reads TGTGCCAGCAGCCAAGATTGGGCAGGGCGGAACACTGAAGCTTTCTTT. Its translation is CASSQDWAGRNTEAFF.

The chain links TRBV5-1 to TRBJ1-6, with 7 bases that match TRBD1. Germline V gene lookup returns CDR1 SGHRS and CDR2 YFSETQ. The V segment lost 0 bases and the J segment 10 bases; nucleotides outside the gene matches: 7. CDR3 length: 15 amino acids. Written as DNA, the CDR3 is TGCGCCAGCAGCTTGGATACAGGGGTGGAGTCACCCCTCCACTTT. It is translated as CASSLDTGVESPLHF.

The rearrangement uses TRBV29-1 and TRBJ1-1, with D perhaps TRBD1 (5 bases). The CDR3 extends over 12 amino acids. The ends were cut back, 4 bases at V and 4 bases at J, with 10 bases in the middle. Germline V gene data show CDR1 as SQVTM and CDR2 as ANQGSEA. The DNA of the CDR3 is TGCAGCGTTGCGGGGGTCTTCACTGAAGCTTTCTTT. Translation: CSVAGVFTEAFF.

The table lists this clone with a few counts. The gene calls are TRBV18 and TRBJ1-1; the match to TRBD1 covers 9 bases. Germline trimming cut 6 bases from V and 7 bases from J; bases unmatched to any gene: 9. The CDR3 is 14 amino acids. The germline CDR1 and CDR2 sequences are KGHSH and LQKENI. This chain's CDR3 is CASSLLTGGNEAFF. The CDR3 nucleotides are TGTGCCAGCTCCCTCCTCACAGGGGGCAATGAAGCTTTCTTT.

The genes are TRBV19 and TRBJ2-3, with a tentative D call TRBD2 (6 bases). This CDR3 spans 13 amino acids. V was shortened by 6 bases and J by 1 base, with 8 bases between the two germline ends. Germline values: CDR1 LNHDA, CDR2 SQIVND (reference sequence). The CDR3 coding sequence is TGTGCCAGTAGAGAGCGGGGCACAGATACGCAGTATTTT. Translated, it gives CASRERGTDTQYF.

The chain uses TRBV7-8 and TRBJ1-6; D is ambiguous. From germline, CDR1 is SGHVS and CDR2 FQNEAQ. The CDR3 runs 15 residues. Trimming took 1 base from V and 8 from J, leaving 12 bases between them. As DNA, the CDR3 is TGTGCCAGCAGCTTAGTTGCGGGGTTGGATTCACCCCTCCACTTT. Protein: CASSLVAGLDSPLHF.